These T cell receptor beta chains were read from a single sample in a study of vaccination and CD4 T cells after COVID-19. Each CDR3 protein gets one entry after TCRdb re-called the PCR reads with MiXCR. The sample consists of some 13,000 distinct CDR3 sequences, about 26% of them appearing once. Their recognized antigens are unknown. The specimen sequenced was CD4+ T cells from blood, cultured in vitro. The source of these receptors is a human donor who had recovered from COVID-19. Both conserved end residues are part of each CDR3. A D gene is named only where the DNA matches it firmly. A clone size is listed for some rows: how often the clone was seen (once, few, many), or a class if it is expanded.

d_gene | j_gene | v_gene | abundance | CDR3nt | CDR3aa
NA | TRBJ1-1 | TRBV2 | NA | TGTGCCAGCAGTGCGGGGCAGGGGAACACTGAAGCTTTCTTT | CASSAGQGNTEAFF
NA | TRBJ2-3 | TRBV7-2 | NA | TGTGCCAGCAGCCCAGATCGGGTTGCCACAGATACGCAGTATTTT | CASSPDRVATDTQYF
NA | TRBJ2-3 | TRBV10-3 | few | TGTGCCATCAGTGTTAAGGGGGATACGCAGTATTTT | CAISVKGDTQYF
NA | TRBJ1-3 | TRBV4-1 | few | TGCGCCAGCAGCCAAGATAGGGGCGGAACCATATATTTT | CASSQDRGGTIYF
NA | TRBJ2-5 | TRBV2 | few | TGTGCCAGCATGTATTTTGGGGCAAGTGAGACCCAGTACTTC | CASMYFGASETQYF
NA | TRBJ2-7 | TRBV5-1 | NA | TGCGCCAGCAGCTTGGATGTCAGGGAAAGTTCCGAGCAGTACTTC | CASSLDVRESSEQYF
TRBD2 | TRBJ2-1 | TRBV27 | medium-sized | TGTGCCAGCAGCTATATAAGTAGGACTAGCGGATACAATGAGCAGTTCTTC | CASSYISRTSGYNEQFF
NA | TRBJ2-7 | TRBV6-5 | NA | TGTGCCAGCAGTTACGGGGACGGCAGCTACGAGCAGTACTTC | CASSYGDGSYEQYF
TRBD2 | TRBJ2-1 | TRBV2 | few | TGTGCCAGCAGGGGGACTAGCGGGGGGTCTCATGAGCAGTTCTTC | CASRGTSGGSHEQFF
NA | TRBJ1-1 | TRBV5-1 | few | TGCGCCAGCAGACTACTGACAGTGTCCACTGAAGCTTTCTTT | CASRLLTVSTEAFF
NA | TRBJ1-6 | TRBV10-2 | NA | TGCGCCAGCAGTGAGTTGGGGAGCTCCTATAATTCACCCCTCCACTTT | CASSELGSSYNSPLHF
TRBD1 | TRBJ1-5 | TRBV20-1 | NA | TGCAGTGCTAAAGGACAGGCTCTTGGGTATCAGCCCCAGCATTTT | CSAKGQALGYQPQHF
NA | TRBJ2-6 | TRBV7-2 | NA | TGTGCCAGCAGCCCTTCTGGGACAGGGGCCAACGTCCTGACTTTC | CASSPSGTGANVLTF
TRBD1 | TRBJ1-6 | TRBV5-1 | few | TGCGCCAGCAGCTTGGAGGGACAGGGAAATTCACCCCTCCACTTT | CASSLEGQGNSPLHF
NA | TRBJ1-1 | TRBV5-5 | NA | TGTGCCAGCAGCTTGGTCTCTGGGAACACTGAAGCTTTCTTT | CASSLVSGNTEAFF
TRBD1 | TRBJ1-2 | TRBV5-3 | NA | TGTGCCAGCAGCTTGGGATCAGGGACAGGGTATGGCTACACCTTC | CASSLGSGTGYGYTF